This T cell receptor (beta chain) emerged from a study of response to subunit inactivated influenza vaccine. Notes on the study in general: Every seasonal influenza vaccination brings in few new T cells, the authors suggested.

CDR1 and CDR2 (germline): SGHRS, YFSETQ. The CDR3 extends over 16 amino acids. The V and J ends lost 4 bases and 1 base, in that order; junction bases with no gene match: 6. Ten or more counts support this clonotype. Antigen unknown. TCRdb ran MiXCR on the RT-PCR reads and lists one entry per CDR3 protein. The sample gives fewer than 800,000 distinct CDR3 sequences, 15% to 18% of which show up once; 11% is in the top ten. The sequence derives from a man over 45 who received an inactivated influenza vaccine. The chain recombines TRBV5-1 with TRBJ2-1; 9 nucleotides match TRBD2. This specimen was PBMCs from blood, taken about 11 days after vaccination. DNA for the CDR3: TGCGCCAGCAGCGGGACGACTAGCGGATCCTACAATGAGCAGTTCTTC. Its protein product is CASSGTTSGSYNEQFF.